This is a list of T cell receptor beta chains from one sample in a study of T cells in Graves' hyperthyroidism and ophthalmopathy. TCRdb redid the calling of the multiplex PCR reads with MiXCR, one entry per CDR3 protein. The table includes around 600,000 distinct CDR3 sequences, around 16% detected once. Sequenced material: blood. These receptors originate from a woman aged 40 to 50 with Graves' ophthalmopathy. The CDR3 runs from the conserved cysteine through the conserved F or W. A D gene is named only where the DNA matches it firmly. The size of a clone is reported for some rows only, either as once, few or many, or as a class for expanded clones.

.	many	TRBV7-9	TRBJ2-3	TGTGCCAGCAGCACCTACCAGCGGGCGGCAGATACGCAGTATTTT	CASSTYQRAADTQYF
.	many	TRBV28	TRBJ1-6	TGTGCCAGCAGTTTCGGACCGGGGAATTCACCCCTCCACTTT	CASSFGPGNSPLHF
.	few	TRBV5-1	TRBJ1-4	TGCGCCAGCAGCTTGGCCGGAATGGAAAAACTGTTTTTT	CASSLAGMEKLFF
.	many	TRBV28	TRBJ1-5	TGTGCCAGCAGTTTATCCGGGGGGGGGGCATATAGCAATCAGCCCCAGCATTTT	CASSLSGGGAYSNQPQHF
.	many	TRBV5-1	TRBJ1-2	TGCGCCAGCAGCTTAACAGGGCGAAATGGCTACACCTTC	CASSLTGRNGYTF
.	.	TRBV6-1	TRBJ2-5	TGTGCCAGCAGAAAAGCGGCAGTCCAAGAGACCCAGTACTTC	CASRKAAVQETQYF
.	many	TRBV28	TRBJ2-3	TGTGCCAGCAGTTTAGGGGTAGGGGGGGATACGCAGTATTTT	CASSLGVGGDTQYF
TRBD1	many	TRBV3-1	TRBJ1-6	TGTGCCAGCAGCACACGACAGGGAGAGGGTTCACCCCTCCACTTT	CASSTRQGEGSPLHF
.	many	TRBV7-9	TRBJ2-1	TGTGCCAGCAGCTCACTGGAGGGCAGGGTGTACAATGAGCAGTTCTTC	CASSSLEGRVYNEQFF
TRBD2	.	TRBV5-5	TRBJ2-1	TGTGCCAGCAGCCCGGGGGGGGCCCGCTCCTACAATGAGCAGTTCTTC	CASSPGGARSYNEQFF
TRBD2	.	TRBV29-1	TRBJ2-2	TGCAGCGTTGAGGGACTAGCGGGAGAGGGAAACACCGGGGAGCTGTTTTTT	CSVEGLAGEGNTGELFF
.	.	TRBV27	TRBJ2-2	TGTGCCAGCAGTTCCGTGGGAGTATCTGCCGGGGAGCTGTTTTTT	CASSSVGVSAGELFF
.	few	TRBV20-1	TRBJ2-1	TGCAGTGCTAGAGGGGCGGGGTACTCCCACAATGAGCAGTTCTTC	CSARGAGYSHNEQFF
.	many	TRBV3-1	TRBJ1-2	TGTGCCAGCAGCCTACCCGGCGGGGGAGGCTACACCTTC	CASSLPGGGGYTF
.	many	TRBV27	TRBJ1-2	TGTGCCAGCAGCCGCACGTGGGACACGCCCTATGGCTACACCTTC	CASSRTWDTPYGYTF
TRBD2	.	TRBV5-8	TRBJ2-7	TGTGCCAGCAGCTTGGCCGGGCGGGAGAGGTGGGACGAGCAGTACTTC	CASSLAGRERWDEQYF
.	.	TRBV16	TRBJ1-2	TGTGCCAGCAGCCAGGGCGGGCGACCCTATGGCTACACCTTC	CASSQGGRPYGYTF
.	.	TRBV28	TRBJ2-7	TGTGCCAGCAGACTCCCTGCGACCGGCGAGCAGTACTTC	CASRLPATGEQYF
TRBD1	few	TRBV6-9	TRBJ2-7	TGTGCCAGCAGTTCACCAGTCCCACAGGGGTCCTACCCCTACGAGCAGTACTTC	CASSSPVPQGSYPYEQYF
.	many	TRBV20-1	TRBJ1-1	TGCAGTGCTAGAGATCTCTTAGGGGGTAGGGCTTTCTTT	CSARDLLGGRAFF
TRBD1	.	TRBV29-1	TRBJ1-1	TGCAGCGTTGAAGATGGAACAGGGGCGGACACTGAAGCTTTCTTT	CSVEDGTGADTEAFF
.	many	TRBV4-1	TRBJ1-1	TGCGCCAGCAGCCAAGACCCCCTCAGGGCCGTGAACACTGAAGCTTTCTTT	CASSQDPLRAVNTEAFF
TRBD2	few	TRBV6-2/TRBV6-3	TRBJ2-5	TGTGCCAGCAGTTACTCGGCTAGCGGGGGAAAAGAGACCCAGTACTTC	CASSYSASGGKETQYF
.	many	TRBV20-1	TRBJ2-7	TGCAGTGCCACTACAGGGAACACCTTCTACGAGCAGTACTTC	CSATTGNTFYEQYF